This T cell receptor beta chain was captured in a study of Tregs in tolerant kidney transplant recipients. Study-level points and caveats: Expanding Tregs on activated donor B cells appeared to best identify donor-specific TCRbeta clones.

On this clone itself: What it binds is not known.

Only in-frame clones appear in the TCRdb table, and some are missing; sequencing was by immunoSEQ multiplex PCR. The table lists approximately 67,000 clones, roughly 92% of them singletons. The V and J ends lost 4 bases and 0 bases respectively, with 5 bases between them. The CDR3 totals 12 residues. Germline CDR1 SGHDT, CDR2 YYEEEE. Thawed PBMCs were FACS-sorted into unstimulated CD4+CD25+CD127- regulatory T cells, CD4+CD25- non-regulatory cells, CD4 and CD8 cells. This TCR came from a human donor who received a combined kidney and bone marrow transplant. The specimen was CD8+ T cells from blood, collected before the transplant. V gene TRBV5-6 combines with J gene TRBJ2-7, with D unclear. CDR3 bases: TGTGCCAGCAGCGCTATCTCCTACGAGCAGTACTTC. Amino acid sequence: CASSAISYEQYF.